Listed below are T cell receptor beta chains from one sample, sequenced in a study of blood T cell repertoires in COVID-19. The assay was immunoSEQ multiplex PCR, and TCRdb's table has in-frame clones only and misses some. Of about 270,000 clones listed, roughly nine tenths are singletons. The sequenced material came from peripheral blood. The receptors here all came from a man aged 35 to 55 with active or convalescent COVID-19. Both conserved end residues are trimmed from each CDR3. The D gene is left open where the match is weak.

>.|TRBJ1-2|12|TRBV4-1
ASSQVAGLLGYT
>TRBD1|TRBJ2-5|10|TRBV27
ASSSYRGTQY
>.|TRBJ2-1|12|TRBV27
ASSFAGGNGEQF
>TRBD1|TRBJ1-1|14|TRBV19
ASSIWTGVRNTEAF
>.|TRBJ2-5|11|TRBV21-1
ASIMGGGETQY
>TRBD1|TRBJ1-2|10|TRBV19
ATGQELYGYT
>TRBD2|TRBJ2-1|13|TRBV7-6
ASSLAPGGYNEQF
>.|TRBJ2-5|12|TRBV7-2
ASSLVPGRETQY
>.|TRBJ1-6|13|TRBV6-5
ASRGGAGINSPLH
>TRBD1|TRBJ2-7|14|TRBV28
ASSSLGQGTPYEQY
>.|TRBJ2-1|11|TRBV30
ALLQGSYNEQF
>TRBD1|TRBJ2-7|12|TRBV2
ASSTGTGGDEQY
>TRBD2|TRBJ2-7|12|TRBV7-3
ASSPTSGSPWKY
>TRBD1|TRBJ2-1|13|TRBV6-4
ASSDSTGGYNEQF
>.|TRBJ1-1|12|TRBV19
ASRDSEMNTEAF
>TRBD2|TRBJ2-7|12|TRBV5-1
ASSPGGGADEQY
>.|TRBJ2-2|9|TRBV11-2
ASTQGGELF
>TRBD1|TRBJ1-2|13|TRBV19
ASSGHRGWDYGYT
>TRBD1|TRBJ2-1|11|TRBV7-9
AIAWTGDNEQF
>.|TRBJ2-1|13|TRBV28
ASSTPRTIHNEQF
>TRBD2|TRBJ2-1|14|TRBV24-1
ATSDPGLAEYNEQF
>.|TRBJ2-3|12|TRBV2
ASGGLVGADTQY
>.|TRBJ2-3|9|TRBV20-1
SARWQDTQY
>.|TRBJ1-4|13|TRBV7-9
ASSPAGRTDEKLF
>TRBD2|TRBJ2-5|11|TRBV12-3/TRBV12-4
ASSLAGAVTQY
>.|TRBJ1-2|12|TRBV27
ASSQGREQRGYT
>.|TRBJ1-6|13|TRBV6-5
ASRSQAPRNSPLH
>TRBD2|TRBJ2-1|14|TRBV7-9
ASSPPGLAGVDEQF